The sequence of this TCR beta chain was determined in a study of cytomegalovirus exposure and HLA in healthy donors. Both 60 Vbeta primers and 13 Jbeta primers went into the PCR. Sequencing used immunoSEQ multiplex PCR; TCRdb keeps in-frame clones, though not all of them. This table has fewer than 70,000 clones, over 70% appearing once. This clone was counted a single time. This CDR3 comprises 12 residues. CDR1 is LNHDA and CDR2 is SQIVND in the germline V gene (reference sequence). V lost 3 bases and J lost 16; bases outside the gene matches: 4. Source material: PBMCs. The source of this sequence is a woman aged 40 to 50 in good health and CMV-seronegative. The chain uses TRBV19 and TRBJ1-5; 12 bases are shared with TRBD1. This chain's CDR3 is CASSIGTGGHHF. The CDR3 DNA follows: TGTGCCAGTAGTATCGGGACAGGGGGCCATCATTTT.